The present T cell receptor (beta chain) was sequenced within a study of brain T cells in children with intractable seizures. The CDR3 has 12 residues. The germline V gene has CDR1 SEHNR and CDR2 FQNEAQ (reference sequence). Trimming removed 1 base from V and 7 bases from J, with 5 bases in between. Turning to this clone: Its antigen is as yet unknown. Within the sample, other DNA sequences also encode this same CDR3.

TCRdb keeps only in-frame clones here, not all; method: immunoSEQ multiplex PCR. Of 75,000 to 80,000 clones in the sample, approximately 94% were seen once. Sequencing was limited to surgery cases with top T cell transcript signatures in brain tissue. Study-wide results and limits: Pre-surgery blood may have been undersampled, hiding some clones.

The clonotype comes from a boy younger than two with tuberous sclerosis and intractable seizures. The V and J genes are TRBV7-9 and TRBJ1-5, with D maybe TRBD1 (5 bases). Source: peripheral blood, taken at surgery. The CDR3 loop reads CASSLGGQPQHF. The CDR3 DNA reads TGTGCCAGCAGCTTAGGGGGGCAGCCCCAGCATTTT.